The clone carrying this T cell receptor (beta chain) was counted between two and nine times. Its antigen remains unknown. TCRdb ran MiXCR on the 5' RACE reads and lists one entry per CDR3 protein. Of 450,000 to 700,000 distinct CDR3 sequences in the sample, roughly 18% are singletons; the top ten hold around 13%. Trimming removed 8 bases at V and 4 bases at J, with 9 bases between. Germline loops: CDR1 LNHNV, CDR2 YYDKDF (reference sequence). This CDR3 has 12 amino acids. The sample originates from a study of T-cell memory formation after mild COVID-19. General study results and limits: Pre-infection memory contained some responding clones, which suggested that cross-reactive memory had joined. Mostly located in CM and EM were contracting CD4+ clones, with contracting CD8+ clones located in EMRA. Later expanders leaned toward CD4+, whereas clones contracting from day 15 to 85 were balanced CD4/CD8.

The sequence derives from an adult woman who had mild COVID-19 (a few samples of this study predate the infection). Cell type and time point are not known. The sequencing sample was made of PBMCs or a T cell subset sorted from them (not recorded which). The chain has TRBV15 and TRBJ2-1; perhaps TRBD2 as D (5 bases). Written as DNA, the CDR3 is TGTGCCACCGGGAGCCCATACAATGAGCAGTTCTTC. Its translation: CATGSPYNEQFF.